The clone carrying this TCR beta chain was observed a handful of times. The same CDR3 is also encoded by other DNA sequences in this sample. The data are from a study of cytomegalovirus exposure and HLA in healthy donors. This CDR3 region has 16 residues. From germline, CDR1 is SGHTA and CDR2 FQGNSA. V was clipped by 2 bases and J by 0 bases; unmatched bases: 2. Researchers ran the PCR with 60 Vbeta and 13 Jbeta primers. Data came from immunoSEQ multiplex PCR; TCRdb stores just in-frame clones and leaves some out. The sample has more than 85,000 clones, 70% to 80% seen once. This chain connects TRBV7-2 to TRBJ2-5; 11 positions match TRBD2. The clonotype was recovered from a male donor in good health and CMV-seropositive. The sequenced material came from PBMCs. CDR3 sequence reads: CASSLTSGGHQETQYF. The CDR3 DNA sequence: TGTGCCAGCAGCTTAACTAGCGGGGGTCACCAAGAGACCCAGTACTTC.